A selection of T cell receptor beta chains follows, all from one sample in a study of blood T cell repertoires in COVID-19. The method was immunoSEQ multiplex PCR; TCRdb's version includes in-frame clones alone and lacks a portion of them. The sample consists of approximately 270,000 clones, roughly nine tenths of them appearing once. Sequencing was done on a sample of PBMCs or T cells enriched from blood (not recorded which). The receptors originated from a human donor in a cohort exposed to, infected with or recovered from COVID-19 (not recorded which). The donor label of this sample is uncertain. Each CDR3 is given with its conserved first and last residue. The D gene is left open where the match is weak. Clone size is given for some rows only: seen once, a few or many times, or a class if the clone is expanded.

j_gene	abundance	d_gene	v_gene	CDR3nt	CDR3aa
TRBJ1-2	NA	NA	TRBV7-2	TGTGCCAGCAGCTTAGCCTTTTGGGGACAACCGATGAACTATGGCTACACCTTC	CASSLAFWGQPMNYGYTF
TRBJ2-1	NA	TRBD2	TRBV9	TGTGCCAGCAGCGCAGGGCGGGGGTCGCATGAGCAGTTCTTC	CASSAGRGSHEQFF
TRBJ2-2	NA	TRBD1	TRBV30	TGTGCCTGGGGGACAGGGGCGAACACCGGGGAGCTGTTTTTT	CAWGTGANTGELFF
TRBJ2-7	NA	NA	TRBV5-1	TGCGCCAGCAGGAGAGATGGGCCCCCCTACGAGCAGTACTTC	CASRRDGPPYEQYF
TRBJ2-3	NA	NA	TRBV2	TGTGCCAGCAGTGAACCACGGAGTGGGGGCCATCCGACAGATACGCAGTATTTT	CASSEPRSGGHPTDTQYF
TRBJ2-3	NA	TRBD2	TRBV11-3	TGTGCCAGCAGCCTCGGGGGGGGGCCAGATACGCAGTATTTT	CASSLGGGPDTQYF
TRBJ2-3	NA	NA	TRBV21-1	TGTGCCAGCAGCAACAATAGGGACGTAAGGGGGTTCACAGATACGCAGTATTTT	CASSNNRDVRGFTDTQYF
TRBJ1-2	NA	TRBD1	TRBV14	TGTGCCAGCAGCCACCACCTTGGGACAGTCTATGGCTACACCTTC	CASSHHLGTVYGYTF
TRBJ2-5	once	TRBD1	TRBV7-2	TGTGCCAGCAGCCCGGACAGGGGGCGGCAAGAGACCCAGTACTTC	CASSPDRGRQETQYF
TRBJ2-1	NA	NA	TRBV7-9	TGTGCCAGCAGCTGGGGACAGCAGGGCCCTCGGGAGGAGCAGTTCTTC	CASSWGQQGPREEQFF
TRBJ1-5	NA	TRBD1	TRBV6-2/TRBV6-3	TGTGCCAGCAGTCACCGGGACAGTCGTAATAGCAATCAGCCCCAGCATTTT	CASSHRDSRNSNQPQHF
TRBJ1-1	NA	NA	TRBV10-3	TGTGCCGGGGGGAGGGCTAGGGACACTGAAGCTTTCTTT	CAGGRARDTEAFF
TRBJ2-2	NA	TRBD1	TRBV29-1	TGCAGCGTTGGACAGGGGTCCGGGGAGCTGTTTTTT	CSVGQGSGELFF
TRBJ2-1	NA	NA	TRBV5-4	TGTGCCAGCAGCCGGGCGGCGGGGTTTAATGAGCAGTTCTTC	CASSRAAGFNEQFF
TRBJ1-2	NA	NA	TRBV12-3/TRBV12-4	TGTGCCAGCAGTACCTCAGGGGTCTATGGCTACACCTTC	CASSTSGVYGYTF
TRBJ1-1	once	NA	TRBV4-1	TGCGCCAGCAGCCAAGACCCGGTTGGGGCCACTGAAGCTTTCTTT	CASSQDPVGATEAFF
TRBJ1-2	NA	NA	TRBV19	TGTGCCAGTAGCCTAGATCAAGGTTCTAACTATGGCTACACCTTC	CASSLDQGSNYGYTF
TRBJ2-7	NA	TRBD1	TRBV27	TGTGCCAGCAGTTTGGGACAGGATTACGAGCAGTACTTC	CASSLGQDYEQYF
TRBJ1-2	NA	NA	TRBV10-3	TGTGCCATCAGTGAGGTGGACGGGGTCTATGGCTACACCTTC	CAISEVDGVYGYTF
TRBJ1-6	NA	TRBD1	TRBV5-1	TGCGCCAGCAGCTTAGGGGACAGGGTGGCTTCACCCCTCCACTTT	CASSLGDRVASPLHF
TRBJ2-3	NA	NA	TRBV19	TGTGCCAGTAGGAACCCGGGGGGCCTTCGAGATACGCAGTATTTT	CASRNPGGLRDTQYF
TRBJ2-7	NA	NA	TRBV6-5	TGTGCCAGCAGCCCCGACAGGAATAACTACGAGCAGTACTTC	CASSPDRNNYEQYF
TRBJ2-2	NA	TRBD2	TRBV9	TGTGCCAGCAGCTTACGGACTAGCGGATACACCGGGGAGCTGTTTTTT	CASSLRTSGYTGELFF
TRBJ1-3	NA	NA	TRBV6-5	TGTGCCAGCAGTTACTTTGGCGGAAACACCATATATTTT	CASSYFGGNTIYF
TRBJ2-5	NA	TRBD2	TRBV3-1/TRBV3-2	TGTGCCAGCAGCCCTCTACAGCGGGGGGGCAAGGAGACCCAGTACTTC	CASSPLQRGGKETQYF
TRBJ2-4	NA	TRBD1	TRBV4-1	TGCGCCAGCAGCCACCCCCGGACAGGGTTCGGGAACATTCAGTACTTC	CASSHPRTGFGNIQYF
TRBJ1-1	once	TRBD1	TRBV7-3	TGTGCCAGCAGCGCCGGGACAGGGGAAGCTTTCTTT	CASSAGTGEAFF
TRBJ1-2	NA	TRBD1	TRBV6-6	TGTGCCAGCAGCCCTACAGGGGGGATGGGGTATGGCTACACCTTC	CASSPTGGMGYGYTF